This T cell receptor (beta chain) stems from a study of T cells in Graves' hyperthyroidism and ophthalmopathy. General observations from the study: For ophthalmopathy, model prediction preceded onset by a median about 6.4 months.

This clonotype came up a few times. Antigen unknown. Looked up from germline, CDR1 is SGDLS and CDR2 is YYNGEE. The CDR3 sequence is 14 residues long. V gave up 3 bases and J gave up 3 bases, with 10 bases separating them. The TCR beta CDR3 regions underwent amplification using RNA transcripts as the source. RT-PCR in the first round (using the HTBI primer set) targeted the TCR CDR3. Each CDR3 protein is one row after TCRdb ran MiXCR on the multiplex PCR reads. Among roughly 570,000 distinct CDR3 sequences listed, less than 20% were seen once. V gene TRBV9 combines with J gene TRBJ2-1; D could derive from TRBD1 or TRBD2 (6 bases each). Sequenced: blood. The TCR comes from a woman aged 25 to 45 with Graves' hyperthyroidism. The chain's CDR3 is CASSGGANYNEQFF. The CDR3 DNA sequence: TGTGCCAGCAGCGGGGGGGCAAACTACAATGAGCAGTTCTTC.